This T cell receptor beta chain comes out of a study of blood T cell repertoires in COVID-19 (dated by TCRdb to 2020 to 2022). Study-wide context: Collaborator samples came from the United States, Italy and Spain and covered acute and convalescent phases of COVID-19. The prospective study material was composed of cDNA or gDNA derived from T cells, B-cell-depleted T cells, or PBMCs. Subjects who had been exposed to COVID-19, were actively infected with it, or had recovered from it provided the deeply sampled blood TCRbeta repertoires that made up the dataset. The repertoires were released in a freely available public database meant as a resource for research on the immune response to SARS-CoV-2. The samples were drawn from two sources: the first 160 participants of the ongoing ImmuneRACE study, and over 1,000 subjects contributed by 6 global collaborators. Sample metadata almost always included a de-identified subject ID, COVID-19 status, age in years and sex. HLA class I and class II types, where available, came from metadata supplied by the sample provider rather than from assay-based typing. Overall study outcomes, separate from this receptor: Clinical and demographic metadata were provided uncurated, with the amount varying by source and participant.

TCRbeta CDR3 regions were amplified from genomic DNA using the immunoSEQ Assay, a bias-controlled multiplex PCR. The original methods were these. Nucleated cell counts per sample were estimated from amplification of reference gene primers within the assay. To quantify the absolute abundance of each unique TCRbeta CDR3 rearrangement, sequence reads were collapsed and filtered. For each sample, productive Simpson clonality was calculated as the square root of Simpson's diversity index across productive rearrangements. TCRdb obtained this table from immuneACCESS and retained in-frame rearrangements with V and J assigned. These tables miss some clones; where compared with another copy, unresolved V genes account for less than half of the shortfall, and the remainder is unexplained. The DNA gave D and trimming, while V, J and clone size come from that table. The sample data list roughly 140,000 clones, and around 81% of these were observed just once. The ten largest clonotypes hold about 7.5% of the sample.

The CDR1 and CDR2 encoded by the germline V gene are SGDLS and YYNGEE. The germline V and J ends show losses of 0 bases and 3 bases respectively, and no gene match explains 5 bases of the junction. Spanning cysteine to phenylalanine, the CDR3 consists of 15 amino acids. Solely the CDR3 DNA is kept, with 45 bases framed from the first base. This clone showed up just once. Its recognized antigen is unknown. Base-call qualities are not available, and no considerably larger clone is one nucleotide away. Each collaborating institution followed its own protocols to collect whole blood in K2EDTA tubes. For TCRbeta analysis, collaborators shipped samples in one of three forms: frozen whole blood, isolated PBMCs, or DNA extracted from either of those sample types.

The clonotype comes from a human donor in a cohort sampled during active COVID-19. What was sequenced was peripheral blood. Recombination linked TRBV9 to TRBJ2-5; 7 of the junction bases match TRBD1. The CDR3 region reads CASSVEGGEEETQYF. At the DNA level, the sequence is TGTGCCAGCAGCGTAGAAGGGGGCGAAGAAGAGACCCAGTACTTC.